These 21 T cell receptor beta chains originate from one sample sequenced in a study of OX40 agonist ivuxolimab in advanced cancers. Repertoires were generated with immunoSEQ multiplex PCR, while TCRdb's copy carries only in-frame clones and drops some. The sample has around 37,000 clones, 82% seen once; the top ten hold around 20%. The input for sequencing was CD4+ or CD8+ T cells sorted from blood, taken in a trial of the OX40 agonist ivuxolimab. These receptors all come from an adult with an advanced solid tumor such as melanoma, head and neck, liver or kidney cancer.

The CDR3 here is CASSEVATTGELFF. CDR3 DNA sequence: TGTGCCAGCAGTGAAGTGGCGACCACCGGGGAGCTGTTTTTT. This chain connects TRBV6-1 to TRBJ2-2; D is ambiguous. The V end was cut by 1 base, the J end by 4 bases, with 7 bases between. The CDR3 has 14 amino acids. CDR1 and CDR2 from the germline V gene are MNHNS and SASEGT.

The chain's CDR3 is CASSFTGSDTIYF. CDR3 bases: TGTGCCAGCAGCTTCACAGGGTCCGACACCATATATTTT. The chain has TRBV9 and TRBJ1-3; possibly TRBD1 for D (6 bases). The CDR3 covers 13 residues. Trimming pared 4 bases from V and 8 bases from J, leaving 13 bases between. Germline values: CDR1 SGDLS, CDR2 YYNGEE.

The rearrangement links TRBV28 to TRBJ1-1, with D hard to call. The CDR3 runs to 11 residues. Germline V gives CDR1 MDHEN, CDR2 SYDVKM. Trimming took 6 bases from V and 4 from J, leaving 6 bases between them. The DNA of the CDR3 is TGTGCCAGCAGCTGGGCCACTGAAGCTTTCTTT. Translating gives CASSWATEAFF. The full variable domain, completed using reference TRBV28 and TRBJ1-1, is DVKVTQSSRYLVKRTGEKVFLECVQDMDHENMFWYRQDPGLGLRLIYFSYDVKMKEKGDIPEGYSVSREKKERFSLILESASTNQTSMYLCASSWATEAFFGQGTRLTVV.

This chain uses TRBV30 with TRBJ1-1, with 8 nucleotides matching TRBD1. This CDR3 region has 16 residues. J was trimmed by 0 bases and V by 5 bases; bases with no gene match: 11. CDR1 is GTSNPN and CDR2 is SVGIG in the germline V gene (reference sequence). DNA for the CDR3: TGTGCCTGGCGTCCGGGACAGGACCTTCTGAACACTGAAGCTTTCTTT. Protein sequence: CAWRPGQDLLNTEAFF.

The CDR3 coding sequence is TGTGCCAGCAGCTTAAATACACTCTATGGCTACACCTTC. This sequence encodes CASSLNTLYGYTF. The chain combines TRBV11-2 with TRBJ1-2; D not certain. Germline CDR1 SGHAT, CDR2 FQNNGV. This CDR3 spans 13 amino acids. V lost 2 bases to trimming and J lost 4 bases, with 8 bases between them.

The chain employs TRBV5-1 and TRBJ2-1; perhaps D is TRBD1 or TRBD2 (6 bases each). Germline V CDR1 and CDR2: SGHRS, YFSETQ. The CDR3 covers 13 residues. Trimming shortened V by 7 bases and J by 9 bases, and 17 bases separated the two germline ends. This chain's CDR3 is CASSGQGRGEQFF. In DNA form, the CDR3 reads TGCGCCAGCTCAGGGCAGGGGCGGGGTGAGCAGTTCTTC.

In its sample, this clone was seen a few times. The rearrangement uses TRBV27 and TRBJ1-4, with 9 nucleotides matching TRBD1. This CDR3 spans 14 amino acids. Germline V gene lookup returns CDR1 MNHEY and CDR2 SMNVEV (reference sequence). The V segment lost 4 bases and the J segment 8 bases; nucleotides outside the gene matches: 5. The CDR3 region is CASSSGQGREKLFF. The CDR3 DNA follows: TGTGCCAGCAGTTCGGGACAGGGAAGAGAAAAACTGTTTTTT.

This chain uses TRBV4-1 with TRBJ1-1; the D gene is possibly TRBD1 (6 bases). Germline V gives CDR1 MGHRA, CDR2 YSYEKL. Trimming took 4 bases from V and 2 from J, leaving 11 bases between them. There are 14 residues in the CDR3. CDR3 DNA: TGCGCCAGCAGCCCAGGGGCGAGAAACACTGAAGCTTTCTTT. It is translated as CASSPGARNTEAFF.

The CDR3 nucleotides read TGTGCCATCAGTGAGACTAGCGGTCAAGAGACCCAGTACTTC. Protein product: CAISETSGQETQYF. The chain uses TRBV10-3 and TRBJ2-5, with 8 bases identical to TRBD2. Germline CDR1 ENHRY, CDR2 SYGVKD. The CDR3 is 14 residues long. The V gene end was trimmed by 2 bases and the J gene end by 2 bases; junction bases not matched to a gene: 1.

The V gene is TRBV27, the J gene TRBJ1-2; possible D gene TRBD1, 5 bases. The CDR3 loop spans 11 amino acids. V lost 9 bases, J lost 2 bases, and 7 bases lay in between. Germline V gene lookup returns CDR1 MNHEY and CDR2 SMNVEV (reference sequence). CDR3 sequence (DNA): TGTGCCAGTCAGGGCAACTATGGCTACACCTTC. This codes for CASQGNYGYTF.

V is TRBV11-3 and J is TRBJ2-7; TRBD1 matches 7 bases. Germline V gene data show CDR1 as SGHNT and CDR2 as YENEEA. The ends lost 1 base at V and 3 bases at J; junction bases unmatched: 6. This CDR3 region has 15 residues. For the CDR3, the DNA is TGTGCCAGCAGCTTAGGCAGGGGGAAAGGCTACGAGCAGTACTTC. This codes for CASSLGRGKGYEQYF. The full variable domain, completed using reference TRBV11-3 and TRBJ2-7, is EAGVVQSPRYKIIEKKQPVAFWCNPISGHNTLYWYLQNLGQGPELLIRYENEEAVDDSQLPKDRFSAERLKGVDSTLKIQPAELGDSAVYLCASSLGRGKGYEQYFGPGTRLTVT.

The chain links TRBV11-2 to TRBJ2-1, with D unresolved. The germline V gene encodes CDR1 SGHAT and CDR2 FQNNGV. This CDR3 spans 17 amino acids. V lost 2 bases to trimming and J lost 0 bases, with 14 bases between them. CDR3 DNA: TGTGCCAGCAGCTTATCGGCGCCGCTGAGCTCCTACAATGAGCAGTTCTTC. Residues: CASSLSAPLSSYNEQFF.

This chain joins TRBV19 and TRBJ1-5; no clear D. The V and J ends lost 6 bases and 9 bases respectively, with 15 bases between them. CDR1 is LNHDA, CDR2 SQIVND, per germline (reference sequence). CDR3 length: 13 residues. Written as DNA, the CDR3 is TGTGCCAGTAGGCACCTAGGGTCAGGGCCCCAGCATTTT. Amino acids: CASRHLGSGPQHF.

V is TRBV7-2 and J is TRBJ1-3; a weak D match, TRBD1 (5 bases). CDR1 and CDR2 (germline): SGHTA, FQGNSA. Trimming left V 5 bases short and J 0 bases short, with 17 bases between. CDR3 length: 17 amino acids. The CDR3 DNA reads TGTGCCAGCAGCCTTACCACAGGTCCGTACTCTGGAAACACCATATATTTT. It is translated as CASSLTTGPYSGNTIYF.

The chain combines TRBV6-1 with TRBJ2-7, with TRBD1 matching 7 bases. The CDR3 contains 14 residues. Germline V gives CDR1 MNHNS, CDR2 SASEGT. With 5 bases clipped from V and 3 bases from J, the junction kept 7 bases outside the gene matches. The CDR3 sequence is CASSRTGEHYEQYF. The CDR3 bases are TGTGCCAGCAGTCGAACAGGGGAGCACTACGAGCAGTACTTC.

The chain combines TRBV11-2 with TRBJ2-1; TRBD2 aligns across 9 bases. Germline V gene sequence: CDR1 SGHAT, CDR2 FQNNGV. V lost 4 bases, J lost 5 bases, and 18 bases stayed unmatched. The CDR3 sequence is 19 residues long. CDR3 sequence: CASSSRGATPGTSNNEQFF. The DNA of the CDR3 is TGTGCCAGCAGCTCTCGTGGGGCGACCCCCGGGACTAGCAACAATGAGCAGTTCTTC. The whole variable domain, remainder taken from reference TRBV11-2 and TRBJ2-1, is EAGVAQSPRYKIIEKRQSVAFWCNPISGHATLYWYQQILGQGPKLLIQFQNNGVVDDSQLPKDRFSAERLKGVDSTLKIQPAKLEDSAVYLCASSSRGATPGTSNNEQFFGPGTRLTVL.

V usage is TRBV28 and J usage is TRBJ2-5; D ambiguous. Germline CDR1 is MDHEN and CDR2 is SYDVKM. Trimming took 3 bases from V and 5 from J, leaving 10 bases between them. The CDR3 runs to 13 residues. CDR3 protein: CASSFGEPETQYF. The CDR3 DNA reads as TGTGCCAGCAGTTTTGGCGAGCCCGAGACCCAGTACTTC.

This chain uses TRBV7-8 with TRBJ2-5, with D maybe TRBD2 (6 bases). Germline V gives CDR1 SGHVS, CDR2 FQNEAQ. CDR3 length equals 13 residues. The germline V and J ends were trimmed by 1 base and 3 bases, with 6 bases remaining between them. CDR3 DNA sequence: TGTGCCAGCAGCTTAGGGACTAAAGAGACCCAGTACTTC. Encoded protein: CASSLGTKETQYF.

The J gene is TRBJ2-1, the V gene TRBV9, with 10 bases fitting TRBD2. This CDR3 is 15 amino acids long. With V trimmed by 3 bases and J by 1 base, 1 base remained unmatched. CDR1 and CDR2 from the germline V gene are SGDLS and YYNGEE. CDR3 sequence (DNA): TGTGCCAGCAGCGCTAGCGGGAGTTCCTACAATGAGCAGTTCTTC. It codes for CASSASGSSYNEQFF.

V is TRBV27 and J is TRBJ1-4; 8 bases map to TRBD1. Germline CDR1 reads MNHEY; CDR2 reads SMNVEV (reference sequence). The CDR3 is 14 residues long. J lost 8 bases, V lost 5 bases, and 7 bases had no gene match. The CDR3 loop reads CASSRTGRGEKLFF. The CDR3 DNA follows: TGTGCCAGCAGTCGGACAGGGAGGGGCGAAAAACTGTTTTTT.

In nucleotides, the CDR3 is TGTGCCACCAGCAGAGGTAGTACCAATGAGCAGTTCTTC. This codes for CATSRGSTNEQFF. The V and J genes are TRBV15 and TRBJ2-1; no clear D. Trimming removed 1 base from V and 6 bases from J, with 7 bases in between. The CDR3 spans 13 residues. The germline V gene has CDR1 LNHNV and CDR2 YYDKDF (reference sequence).